This TCR beta chain was identified during a study of the immune and genomic landscape of osteosarcoma. General study results and limits: A single dominant hyperexpanded clone appeared in about 5 cases, each with <100 clonotypes. Average productive clonality was about 0.093, with a maximum of 0.3.

Trimming removed 2 bases at V and 2 bases at J, with 9 bases between. Germline V gene sequence: CDR1 SGHNT, CDR2 YENEEA. The CDR3 loop spans 15 amino acids. Using immunoSEQ multiplex PCR, the repertoire was profiled, and TCRdb retains in-frame clones only, with some absent. The sample lists about 2,700 clones, around 70% seen once, with about a sixth in the top ten. Poor-prognosis osteosarcoma patients supplied post-treatment primary, local recurrence and metastasis tumor specimens. Notes on this clone: Its target is unknown.

The genes are TRBV11-3 and TRBJ2-2; D gene unclear. The receptor comes from a man between 18 and 29 years old with osteosarcoma. The sequenced sample was tumor tissue from a local recurrence in the femur. The CDR3 region has the DNA TGTGCCAGCAGCTTAAGTCGCGACAACACCGGGGAGCTGTTTTTT. Protein: CASSLSRDNTGELFF.